The 32 T cell receptor beta chains in this list originate from one sample, sequenced in a study of radiotherapy plus CTLA-4 blockade in lung cancer. Sequenced by immunoSEQ multiplex PCR; TCRdb stores in-frame clones only, minus some. This sample has 90,000 to 100,000 clones, with 60% to 75% found just once. The sample consisted of peripheral blood, taken from a patient treated with radiotherapy plus ipilimumab. The source of these receptors is a human donor with non-small cell lung cancer who had a partial response to radiotherapy plus ipilimumab. Some clones in this sample may be carry-over from other donors' samples.

CDR3 nucleotides: TGTGCCAGCAGCCCAGGGACTAGCGGGGAAATCGATACGCAGTATTTT. It is translated as CASSPGTSGEIDTQYF. The chain has TRBV4-2 and TRBJ2-3, with TRBD2 matching over 13 bases. Germline CDR1 LGHNA, CDR2 YNFKEQ. The CDR3 runs to 16 residues. The V segment lost 4 bases and the J segment 6 bases; nucleotides outside the gene matches: 7.

J is TRBJ2-5 and V is TRBV7-3; TRBD2 matches 11 bases. CDR1 and CDR2 from the germline V gene are SGHTA and FQGTGA. The CDR3 consists of 15 residues. With 3 bases clipped from V and 7 bases from J, the junction kept 7 bases outside the gene matches. The CDR3 nucleotides are TGTGCCAGCAGCTTTAGCGGGGGGGCTTACGGGACCCAGTACTTC. This encodes CASSFSGGAYGTQYF.

This clone has just a few counts. The J gene is TRBJ1-2, the V gene TRBV29-1; TRBD1 matches at 8 bases. The germline V gene encodes CDR1 SQVTM and CDR2 ANQGSEA. Trimming removed 7 bases from V and 3 bases from J; junction bases left unmatched: 7. This CDR3 contains 13 residues. CDR3 in amino acids: CSGAGGPDYGYTF. The DNA of the CDR3 is TGCAGCGGAGCAGGGGGCCCAGACTATGGCTACACCTTC.

This clone was seen only a few times. The CDR3 DNA sequence: TGTGCCAGTAACCATGACAGGGGTGAGACCCAGTACTTC. It translates to CASNHDRGETQYF. The rearrangement uses TRBV19 and TRBJ2-5; TRBD1 agrees at 8 bases. Germline CDR1 LNHDA, CDR2 SQIVND (reference sequence). The CDR3 runs to 13 residues. The junction had 6 bases not matched to a gene; V was cut back by 7 bases and J by 5 bases.

This clone was seen once. The rearrangement links TRBV7-8 to TRBJ2-3; TRBD2 matches at 13 bases. This CDR3 comprises 16 residues. The V gene end was trimmed by 4 bases and the J gene end by 5 bases; junction bases not matched to a gene: 6. CDR1 is SGHVS and CDR2 is FQNEAQ in the germline V gene. The CDR3 DNA sequence: TGTGCCAGCAGCTCTGGGACTAGCGGGGCCGGAGATACGCAGTATTTT. Its translation is CASSSGTSGAGDTQYF.

The V and J genes are TRBV13 and TRBJ1-1, with 9 bases that match TRBD1. Germline loops: CDR1 PRHDT, CDR2 FYEKMQ (reference sequence). Trimming at V came to 8 bases and at J to 6 bases, leaving 10 bases not matched to a gene. The CDR3 sequence is 14 residues long. This chain's CDR3 is CASRQGGGGAEAFF. The DNA of the CDR3 is TGTGCCAGCCGACAGGGGGGTGGAGGTGCTGAAGCTTTCTTT.

The V and J genes are TRBV11-3 and TRBJ2-3; weak D call: TRBD2 (6 bases). The CDR3 contains 14 residues. CDR1 is SGHNT, CDR2 YENEEA, per germline. The V end was cut by 6 bases, the J end by 0 bases, with 10 bases between. The CDR3: CASRRDSSTDTQYF. Written as DNA, the CDR3 is TGTGCCAGCAGACGGGACTCGAGCACAGATACGCAGTATTTT.

The chain recombines TRBV9 with TRBJ1-5; D remains ambiguous. The ends were cut back, 0 bases at V and 3 bases at J, with 10 bases in the middle. The CDR3 loop spans 15 amino acids. From germline, CDR1 is SGDLS and CDR2 YYNGEE. In DNA form, the CDR3 reads TGTGCCAGCAGCGTAGGCGGTTCTAACAATCAGCCCCAGCATTTT. Translation: CASSVGGSNNQPQHF.

The rearrangement joins TRBV19 to TRBJ1-5, with a weak D call TRBD1 (6 bases). Germline-derived CDR1 and CDR2 are LNHDA and SQIVND (reference sequence). With 1 base removed from V and 2 bases from J, the gap between germline ends came to 9 bases. The CDR3 loop spans 15 amino acids. CDR3 DNA: TGTGCCAGTAGTATAGTTTCAGGGGGCAATCAGCCCCAGCATTTT. As protein: CASSIVSGGNQPQHF. Combining the CDR3 with reference TRBV19 and TRBJ1-5 gives the whole variable domain DGGITQSPKYLFRKEGQNVTLSCEQNLNHDAMYWYRQDPGQGLRLIYYSQIVNDFQKGDIAEGYSVSREKKESFPLTVTSAQKNPTAFYLCASSIVSGGNQPQHFGDGTRLSIL.

There are a few counts of this clone. The rearrangement uses TRBV2 and TRBJ1-2; 10 bases are shared with TRBD1. CDR3 length equals 20 residues. Trimming removed 6 bases from V and 4 bases from J; junction bases left unmatched: 23. CDR1 is SNHLY and CDR2 is FYNNEI in the germline V gene. CDR3 sequence (DNA): TGTGCCAGCAGCCACCCTGGGGGGACAGGGGATGTCGAGAGATCCTATGGCTACACCTTC. Its translation is CASSHPGGTGDVERSYGYTF.

This CDR3 reads CASSRTGTLSNQPQHF. In DNA, the CDR3 is TGTGCCAGCAGCCGGACCGGGACACTTAGCAATCAGCCCCAGCATTTT. The chain uses TRBV7-8 and TRBJ1-5; D might be TRBD1 (6 bases). CDR1 and CDR2 (germline): SGHVS, FQNEAQ. CDR3 length: 16 residues. V was clipped by 5 bases and J by 0 bases, with 14 bases between them.

In this sample, this clone turned up a few times. The chain links TRBV10-3 to TRBJ1-1, with 7 nucleotides matching TRBD1. Germline V lookup: CDR1 ENHRY, CDR2 SYGVKD. J was trimmed by 1 base and V by 10 bases; bases with no gene match: 6. This CDR3 region has 13 residues. CDR3 sequence reads: CANGQEENTEAFF. The CDR3 coding sequence is TGTGCCAACGGACAGGAAGAGAACACTGAAGCTTTCTTT.

The chain uses TRBV2 and TRBJ2-1; 8 bases fit TRBD2. The CDR3 runs to 16 residues. Germline-derived CDR1 and CDR2 are SNHLY and FYNNEI. After removal of 7 bases from V and 0 bases from J, the junction contained 8 bases not matched to a gene. CDR3 sequence reads: CASTGSGASSYNEQFF. CDR3 nucleotides: TGTGCCAGCACCGGTAGCGGGGCGAGCTCCTACAATGAGCAGTTCTTC.

V is TRBV7-3 and J is TRBJ2-5; 10 nucleotides agree with TRBD1. The CDR3 is 13 residues long. CDR1 and CDR2 from the germline V gene are SGHTA and FQGTGA. V shed 5 bases and J 5 bases; nucleotides not matched to a gene: 2. CDR3 in amino acids: CASSRTGGETQYF. CDR3 DNA sequence: TGTGCCAGCAGCAGGACAGGGGGGGAGACCCAGTACTTC.

The chain links TRBV18 to TRBJ2-7; 7 bases map to TRBD2. Trimming cost V 6 bases and J 0 bases; bases outside gene matches: 14. Per the germline V gene, CDR1 is KGHSH and CDR2 is LQKENI. The length of the CDR3 is 17 residues. The CDR3 coding sequence is TGTGCCAGCTCCCCCATGGGCGGAGGCGGGGGCTCCTACGAGCAGTACTTC. Its translation is CASSPMGGGGGSYEQYF.

The rearrangement links TRBV10-2 to TRBJ1-1, with D possibly TRBD1 on 5 matching bases. Per the germline V gene, CDR1 is WSHSY and CDR2 is SAAADI. The CDR3 runs to 13 residues. Trimming took off 4 bases at V and 1 base at J, with 7 bases between the two ends. CDR3 sequence: CASSGTSNTEAFF. DNA of the CDR3: TGCGCCAGCAGTGGGACATCGAACACTGAAGCTTTCTTT.

As to this clone: This specimen includes other DNA sequences encoding the same CDR3. The chain recombines TRBV7-3 with TRBJ2-1; no definite D call. V lost 2 bases and J 4 bases, leaving 6 bases between the germline ends. Germline-derived CDR1 and CDR2 are SGHTA and FQGTGA. The CDR3 is 13 amino acids. The DNA for the CDR3 is TGTGCCAGCAGCTTAGGGCAATACAATGAGCAGTTCTTC. This sequence encodes CASSLGQYNEQFF.

This clone was counted only a few times. This chain's CDR3 is CASSEGIGGDGEAFF. As DNA, the CDR3 is TGTGCCAGCAGCGAAGGGATCGGGGGAGACGGTGAAGCTTTCTTT. The V and J genes are TRBV4-2 and TRBJ1-1, with D perhaps TRBD1 (5 bases). V was cut by 5 bases and J by 7 bases, with 20 bases left in between. Germline CDR1 reads LGHNA; CDR2 reads YNFKEQ. This CDR3 contains 15 residues.

CDR3 region: CASSHYRGSTDTQYF. Written as DNA, the CDR3 is TGTGCCAGCAGTCACTACAGGGGGTCCACAGATACGCAGTATTTT. The rearrangement joins TRBV6-5 to TRBJ2-3, with 8 bases fitting TRBD1. The CDR3 consists of 15 residues. In germline, CDR1 is MNHEY, CDR2 SVGAGI. Trimming removed 5 bases from V and 2 bases from J; junction bases left unmatched: 6.

This clone is a singleton in its sample. The V and J genes are TRBV6-5 and TRBJ2-1, with 13 bases that match TRBD2. The CDR3 has 15 amino acids. Germline CDR1 MNHEY, CDR2 SVGAGI. With V trimmed by 6 bases and J by 4 bases, 3 bases remained unmatched. CDR3 sequence reads: CASSPGLAGYNEQFF. CDR3 nucleotide sequence: TGTGCCAGCAGCCCGGGACTAGCGGGATACAATGAGCAGTTCTTC.

The V call is TRBV2, the J call TRBJ2-2; 14 bases align to TRBD2. The V segment lost 5 bases and the J segment 7 bases; nucleotides outside the gene matches: 6. Germline lookup yields CDR1 SNHLY and CDR2 FYNNEI. CDR3 size: 16 residues. CDR3 residues: CASSQGLAGDFGELFF. The CDR3 nucleotides read TGTGCCAGCAGTCAGGGACTAGCGGGAGATTTCGGGGAGCTGTTTTTT.

The rearrangement uses TRBV9 and TRBJ1-2, with D unresolved. The ends were cut back, 2 bases at V and 2 bases at J, with 7 bases in the middle. CDR3 length: 13 amino acids. Germline CDR1 SGDLS, CDR2 YYNGEE. This CDR3 reads CASSVSGNYGYTF. CDR3 nucleotides: TGTGCCAGCAGCGTGTCCGGGAACTATGGCTACACCTTC. The whole variable domain, filled in from reference TRBV9 and TRBJ1-2, reads DSGVTQTPKHLITATGQRVTLRCSPRSGDLSVYWYQQSLDQGLQFLIQYYNGEERAKGNILERFSAQQFPDLHSELNLSSLELGDSALYFCASSVSGNYGYTFGSGTRLTVV.

This sequence joins TRBV28 and TRBJ1-5; TRBD1 is a possible D gene (6 bases). The CDR3 is 16 amino acids. Trimming cost V 8 bases and J 3 bases, with 20 bases left between them. Germline values: CDR1 MDHEN, CDR2 SYDVKM. The CDR3 here is CASRRGGANFNQPQHF. In DNA, the CDR3 is TGTGCCAGCCGGAGGGGGGGCGCGAACTTCAATCAGCCCCAGCATTTT.

This clone was recorded only once. This sequence joins TRBV7-9 and TRBJ2-3, with D unresolved. Germline CDR1 SEHNR, CDR2 FQNEAQ (reference sequence). Trimming took off 5 bases at V and 2 bases at J, with 17 bases between the two ends. The CDR3 totals 16 residues. The chain's CDR3 is CASSPSTPIPTDTQYF. The CDR3 nucleotides are TGTGCCAGCAGCCCCTCGACTCCGATTCCCACAGATACGCAGTATTTT.

The gene calls are TRBV9 and TRBJ1-5, with 7 bases identical to TRBD1. Trimming removed 0 bases from V and 6 bases from J; junction bases left unmatched: 0. The CDR3 extends over 13 amino acids. The V gene's germline CDR1 is SGDLS and CDR2 YYNGEE. CDR3 sequence reads: CASSVGTGQPQHF. The CDR3 DNA reads as TGTGCCAGCAGCGTAGGGACAGGTCAGCCCCAGCATTTT.

The chain employs TRBV13 and TRBJ1-2; 8 nucleotides line up with TRBD1. The CDR3 spans 12 residues. CDR1 is PRHDT, CDR2 FYEKMQ, per germline (reference sequence). Losses at the gene ends were 3 bases for V and 13 bases for J; bases not matched to a gene: 7. The CDR3, as DNA: TGTGCCAGCAGCTTCCCCGGACAGGGATGCACCTTC. Amino acids: CASSFPGQGCTF.

This clone was detected only once. In nucleotides, the CDR3 is TGTGCCAGAAGCACTACTAGCGGGGCTAAGAACACCGGGGAGCTGTTTTTT. It is translated as CARSTTSGAKNTGELFF. The chain links TRBV5-3 to TRBJ2-2; TRBD2 matches at 10 bases. Being an ORF, TRBV5-3 has a function that is uncertain. CDR3 length: 17 residues. V lost 4 bases, J lost 1 base, and 7 bases stayed unmatched.

This clone turned up a few times. The chain links TRBV18 to TRBJ2-7; 8 nucleotides agree with TRBD2. The V and J ends lost 2 bases and 3 bases, in that order; junction bases with no gene match: 3. CDR3 length: 14 amino acids. Germline V lookup: CDR1 KGHSH, CDR2 LQKENI. The CDR3 protein is CASSPSGGGYEQYF. CDR3 in DNA: TGTGCCAGCTCACCATCGGGGGGGGGCTACGAGCAGTACTTC.

V gene TRBV5-1 combines with J gene TRBJ2-1, with D maybe TRBD2 (5 bases). Germline CDR1 is SGHRS and CDR2 is YFSETQ. Trimming pared 0 bases from V and 0 bases from J, leaving 7 bases between. The CDR3 has 15 amino acids. The CDR3 DNA follows: TGCGCCAGCAGCTTGGACGGGAACTCCTACAATGAGCAGTTCTTC. It yields the protein CASSLDGNSYNEQFF. The full variable domain, rest sourced from reference TRBV5-1 and TRBJ2-1, is KAGVTQTPRYLIKTRGQQVTLSCSPISGHRSVSWYQQTPGQGLQFLFEYFSETQRNKGNFPGRFSGRQFSNSRSEMNVSTLELGDSALYLCASSLDGNSYNEQFFGPGTRLTVL.

The table lists this clone with a few counts. V gene TRBV6-1 combines with J gene TRBJ2-7, with TRBD1 identical over 8 bases. The CDR3 is made up of 13 amino acids. The junction had 3 bases not matched to a gene; V was cut back by 5 bases and J by 3 bases. Germline V gene data show CDR1 as MNHNS and CDR2 as SASEGT. The CDR3 spells CASSHGQGYEQYF. The CDR3, as DNA: TGTGCCAGCAGTCATGGACAGGGCTACGAGCAGTACTTC.

The table lists this clone with a count of one. The V gene is TRBV28, the J gene TRBJ1-1; D possibly corresponds to TRBD1 (6 bases). The CDR3 contains 15 residues. V lost 3 bases and J lost 3, with 14 bases in between. Germline V gene sequence: CDR1 MDHEN, CDR2 SYDVKM. This chain's CDR3 is CASSFSGRGDTEAFF. For the CDR3, the DNA is TGTGCCAGCAGTTTTTCCGGCAGGGGAGACACTGAAGCTTTCTTT.

The chain uses TRBV29-1 and TRBJ2-5; possible D gene TRBD1, 5 bases. The CDR3 length is 13 residues. Germline V gives CDR1 SQVTM, CDR2 ANQGSEA. V was cut by 3 bases and J by 4 bases, with 12 bases left in between. The CDR3 spells CSVDEGAGETQYF. The CDR3 DNA follows: TGCAGCGTTGATGAAGGGGCAGGAGAGACCCAGTACTTC.